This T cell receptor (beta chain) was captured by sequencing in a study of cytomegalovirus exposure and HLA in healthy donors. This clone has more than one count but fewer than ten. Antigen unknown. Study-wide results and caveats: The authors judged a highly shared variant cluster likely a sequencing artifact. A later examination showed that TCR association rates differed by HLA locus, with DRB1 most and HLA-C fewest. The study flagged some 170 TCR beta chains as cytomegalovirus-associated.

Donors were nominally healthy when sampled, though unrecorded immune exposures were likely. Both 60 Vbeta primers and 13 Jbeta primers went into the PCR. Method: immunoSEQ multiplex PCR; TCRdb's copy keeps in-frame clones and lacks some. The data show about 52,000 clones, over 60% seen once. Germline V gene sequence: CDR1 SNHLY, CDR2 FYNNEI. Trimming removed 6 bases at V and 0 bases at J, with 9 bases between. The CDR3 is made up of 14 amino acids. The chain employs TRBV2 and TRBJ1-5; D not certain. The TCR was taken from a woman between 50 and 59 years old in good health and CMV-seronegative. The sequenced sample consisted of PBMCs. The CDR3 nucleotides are TGTGCCAGCAGCACGGGGAATAGCAATCAGCCCCAGCATTTT. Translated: CASSTGNSNQPQHF.